The clone carrying this T cell receptor beta chain was observed many times. Its antigen is unidentified. This specimen comes from a study of T-cell memory formation after mild COVID-19. Background on the study: Across donors, TCR clusters were largely donor specific. Findings and limits, study-wide: Pre-infection memory already had some responding clones, implying cross-reactive memory joined.

V was cut by 7 bases and J by 2 bases, with 12 bases left in between. CDR1 and CDR2 from the germline V gene are MNHEY and SVGEGT. The CDR3 length is 14 residues. UMIs and sample barcodes were carried by the TCR alpha and TCR beta cDNA libraries that 5'RACE produced using constant-segment primers. TCRdb used MiXCR to reprocess the 5' RACE reads, holding one entry per CDR3 protein. The sample holds some 150,000 distinct CDR3 sequences, approximately 6% seen once. The sequenced sample was PBMCs or a T cell subset sorted from them (not recorded which). The clonotype was recovered from an adult woman who had mild COVID-19 (a few samples of this study predate the infection). Cell type and time point are not known. The chain carries TRBV6-2 or TRBV6-3 and TRBJ2-1, with D hard to call. This CDR3 is CASIPDSTYNEQFF. CDR3 sequence (DNA): TGTGCCAGCATCCCGGATTCGACCTACAATGAGCAGTTCTTC.